The T cell receptor (beta chain) under discussion was sequenced for a study of identifying expanded T cells in peripheral blood. The repertoire was sequenced with immunoSEQ multiplex PCR; TCRdb's copy has only in-frame clones and lacks some. The table lists roughly 63,000 clones, roughly four fifths of them singletons. V was pared by 6 bases and J by 0 bases, with 2 bases of the junction left unmatched. This CDR3 is built from 14 residues. The germline CDR1 and CDR2 sequences are LNHNV and YYDKDF (reference sequence). The sequenced material came from blood. This clonotype was sampled from a person aged 18-69 years in good health. V is TRBV15 and J is TRBJ1-3, with TRBD1 matching over 7 bases. In DNA, the CDR3 is TGTGCCACCAGGAGACAGGGCTCTGGAAACACCATATATTTT. It encodes CATRRQGSGNTIYF. Full variable domain (rest looked up from reference TRBV15 and TRBJ1-3): DAMVIQNPRYQVTQFGKPVTLSCSQTLNHNVMYWYQQKSSQAPKLLFHYYDKDFNNEADTPDNFQSRRPNTSFCFLDIRSPGLGDTAMYLCATRRQGSGNTIYFGEGSWLTVV.